The present T cell receptor (beta chain) was sequenced within a study of cytomegalovirus exposure and HLA in healthy donors. Broader study findings: For most TCR beta V segments, an earlier analysis put the productive rate at about 90% or about 30% of the time. On later analysis, the bulk of CMV-associated TCR beta chains appeared to be HLA-restricted.

The ends were cut back, 2 bases at V and 3 bases at J, with 18 bases in the middle. The CDR3 is made up of 16 amino acids. Per germline, CDR1 SGHKS and CDR2 YYEKEE (reference sequence). This clone was counted between two and nine times. Its antigen remains unidentified. In the PCR, 60 Vbeta and 13 Jbeta primers were used. Measured with immunoSEQ multiplex PCR; TCRdb has only the in-frame clones, and not every one. This table has over 100,000 clones, roughly 9.6% appearing once. The specimen sequenced was PBMCs. The genes are TRBV5-5 and TRBJ2-7; D might be TRBD1 (5 bases). The receptor was isolated from a woman aged 40 to 50 in good health and CMV-seropositive. The chain's CDR3 is CASSFAEDTDYYEQYF. The DNA for the CDR3 is TGTGCCAGCAGCTTCGCCGAGGACACTGATTACTACGAGCAGTACTTC. The whole variable domain, filled in from reference TRBV5-5 and TRBJ2-7, reads DAGVTQSPTHLIKTRGQQVTLRCSPISGHKSVSWYQQVLGQGPQFIFQYYEKEERGRGNFPDRFSARQFPNYSSELNVNALLLGDSALYLCASSFAEDTDYYEQYFGPGTRLTVT.